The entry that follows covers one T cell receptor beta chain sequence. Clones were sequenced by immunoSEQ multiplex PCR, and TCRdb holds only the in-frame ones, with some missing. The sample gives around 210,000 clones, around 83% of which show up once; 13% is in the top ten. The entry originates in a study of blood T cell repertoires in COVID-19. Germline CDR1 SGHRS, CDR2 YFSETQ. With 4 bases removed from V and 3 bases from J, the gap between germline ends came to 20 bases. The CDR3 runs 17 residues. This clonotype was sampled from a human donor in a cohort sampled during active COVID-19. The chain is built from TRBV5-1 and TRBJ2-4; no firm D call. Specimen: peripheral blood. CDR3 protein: CASSDHVAELGKNIQYF. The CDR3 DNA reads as TGCGCCAGCAGCGACCACGTGGCGGAATTGGGCAAAAACATTCAGTACTTC.